This TCR beta chain was observed in a study of blood T cell repertoires in COVID-19. TCRdb's copy holds only in-frame clones and misses some; the assay was immunoSEQ multiplex PCR. The table records 110,000 or so clones, about 88% of them present only once. CDR1 is SGHTA, CDR2 FQGTGA, per germline. The CDR3 is 16 residues long. The V and J ends lost 5 bases and 0 bases, in that order; junction bases with no gene match: 3. The sequence came from a woman aged 70-85 years who had recovered from COVID-19. The specimen sequenced was peripheral blood. V usage is TRBV7-3 and J usage is TRBJ1-6, with 8 nucleotides matching TRBD1. The CDR3 sequence: CASSRTGSSYNSPLHF. CDR3 in DNA: TGTGCCAGCAGCCGGACAGGGAGCTCCTATAATTCACCCCTCCACTTT.